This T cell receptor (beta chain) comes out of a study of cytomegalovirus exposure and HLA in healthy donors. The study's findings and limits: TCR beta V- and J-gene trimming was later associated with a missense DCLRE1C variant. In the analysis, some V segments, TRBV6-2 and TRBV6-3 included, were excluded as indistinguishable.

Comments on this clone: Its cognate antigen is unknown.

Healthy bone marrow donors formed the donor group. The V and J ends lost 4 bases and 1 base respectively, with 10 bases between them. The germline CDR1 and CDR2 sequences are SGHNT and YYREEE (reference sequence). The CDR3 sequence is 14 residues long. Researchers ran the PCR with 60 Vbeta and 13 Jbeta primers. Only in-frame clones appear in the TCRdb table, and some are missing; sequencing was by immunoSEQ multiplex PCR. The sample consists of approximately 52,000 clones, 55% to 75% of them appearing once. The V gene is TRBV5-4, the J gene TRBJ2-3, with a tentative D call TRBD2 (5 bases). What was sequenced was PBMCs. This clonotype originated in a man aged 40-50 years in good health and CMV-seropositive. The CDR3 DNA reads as TGTGCCAGCAGCCTCAACGGGGGCACAGATACGCAGTATTTT. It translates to CASSLNGGTDTQYF.